This entry lists 14 T cell receptor beta chains sequenced from one sample in a study of CD8+ T cells in alopecia areata. Isolated RNA was reverse transcribed into cDNA used as the sequencing template. The repertoire was sequenced with immunoSEQ multiplex PCR; TCRdb's copy has only in-frame clones and lacks some. The repertoire holds some 150,000 clones, with 45% to 60% as singletons. Treatment given: oral pan-JAK inhibitor, 5-10 mg twice daily. Sequencing used CD8+ T cells sorted from blood, obtained at week 4, from a patient treated with tofacitinib. The receptors stem from a human donor with alopecia areata.

The chain joins TRBV6-5 to TRBJ2-7; weak D call: TRBD2 (7 bases). Trimming took off 8 bases at V and 3 bases at J, with 14 bases between the two ends. The CDR3 is 13 amino acids. CDR1 and CDR2 from the germline V gene are MNHEY and SVGAGI. The CDR3 spells CASGGATNYEQYF. The CDR3 nucleotides read TGTGCCAGCGGGGGGGCGACTAACTACGAGCAGTACTTC.

This clone was found a few times. This specimen includes other DNA sequences encoding the same CDR3. This chain joins TRBV4-2 and TRBJ2-3; 8 bases map to TRBD2. Germline V gene data show CDR1 as LGHNA and CDR2 as YNFKEQ. This CDR3 has 17 residues. The J segment lost 2 bases and the V segment lost 0 bases, leaving 7 bases of the junction unmatched. The CDR3 loop is CASSQDPAGGTTDTQYF. DNA for the CDR3: TGTGCCAGCAGCCAAGATCCGGCGGGGGGCACCACAGATACGCAGTATTTT.

The V gene is TRBV7-9, the J gene TRBJ2-3; tentative D call: TRBD2 (5 bases). CDR1 and CDR2 (germline): SEHNR, FQNEAQ (reference sequence). This CDR3 spans 15 amino acids. Trimming stripped 1 base from V and 6 bases from J, with 14 bases between. In DNA form, the CDR3 reads TGTGCCAGCAGCTTAGGAGGCGAGGGTGTGGATACGCAGTATTTT. As protein: CASSLGGEGVDTQYF. The full variable domain, rest sourced from reference TRBV7-9 and TRBJ2-3, is DTGVSQNPRHKITKRGQNVTFRCDPISEHNRLYWYRQTLGQGPEFLTYFQNEAQLEKSRLLSDRFSAERPKGSFSTLEIQRTEQGDSAMYLCASSLGGEGVDTQYFGPGTRLTVL.

This clone has a handful of counts. This sequence joins TRBV30 and TRBJ2-7; tentatively, D is TRBD1 or TRBD2 (5 bases each). V was shortened by 4 bases and J by 5 bases, with 15 bases between the two germline ends. Looked up from germline, CDR1 is GTSNPN and CDR2 is SVGIG (reference sequence). The CDR3 spans 13 residues. The CDR3 is CAWIERGLHEQYF. In nucleotides, the CDR3 is TGTGCCTGGATAGAGAGGGGCCTCCACGAGCAGTACTTC. Variable domain in full (rest from reference TRBV30 and TRBJ2-7): SQTIHQWPATLVQPVGSPLSLECTVEGTSNPNLYWYRQAAGRGLQLLFYSVGIGQISSEVPQNLSASRPQDRQFILSSKKLLLSDSGFYLCAWIERGLHEQYFGPGTRLTVT.

The rearrangement links TRBV7-9 to TRBJ2-5; TRBD2 aligns across 8 bases. The ends lost 5 bases at V and 3 bases at J; junction bases unmatched: 5. The CDR3 has 14 residues. CDR1 and CDR2 from the germline V gene are SEHNR and FQNEAQ (reference sequence). In DNA, the CDR3 is TGTGCCAGCAGCCATGCGGGGGGTAAAGAGACCCAGTACTTC. Translating gives CASSHAGGKETQYF.

The gene calls are TRBV5-1 and TRBJ1-1, with TRBD1 matching over 7 bases. The CDR3 loop spans 16 amino acids. The ends lost 4 bases at V and 4 bases at J; junction bases unmatched: 13. Germline V gene sequence: CDR1 SGHRS, CDR2 YFSETQ. The CDR3 sequence: CASSPAERGRLTEAFF. CDR3 sequence (DNA): TGCGCCAGCAGCCCAGCAGAGAGGGGGCGTCTCACTGAAGCTTTCTTT.

V gene TRBV9 combines with J gene TRBJ2-5, with TRBD2 matching over 7 bases. The germline gives CDR1 SGDLS, CDR2 YYNGEE. This CDR3 has 15 residues. J was trimmed by 3 bases and V by 0 bases; bases with no gene match: 5. This CDR3 reads CASSVAGGWEETQYF. CDR3 bases: TGTGCCAGCAGCGTAGCGGGGGGATGGGAAGAGACCCAGTACTTC.

This clone was counted between two and nine times. This rearrangement joins TRBV29-1 to TRBJ2-5; TRBD1 aligns across 8 bases. CDR1 and CDR2 from the germline V gene are SQVTM and ANQGSEA. The CDR3 totals 17 residues. Germline trimming cut 6 bases from V and 2 bases from J; bases unmatched to any gene: 17. The CDR3 is CSVGGYAGGLVQETQYF. Here the CDR3 DNA reads TGCAGCGTGGGAGGCTATGCAGGGGGCTTAGTACAAGAGACCCAGTACTTC.

CDR3 nucleotides: TGCGCCAGCAGCCAAGCCCCCAGTGGGGCGAGAAATCAGCCCCAGCATTTT. Its protein is CASSQAPSGARNQPQHF. The rearrangement uses TRBV4-1 and TRBJ1-5, with a possible D match to TRBD1 (5 bases). Per germline, CDR1 MGHRA and CDR2 YSYEKL. The CDR3 extends over 17 amino acids. V shed 1 base and J shed 4 bases, with 17 bases lying between them.

In its sample, this clone was seen a few times. The sample carries other DNA sequences with the same CDR3. DNA of the CDR3: TGCAGCGTCTGGGATACCTACGAGCAGTACTTC. Translating gives CSVWDTYEQYF. The chain links TRBV29-1 to TRBJ2-7; D is unclear. The CDR3 loop spans 11 amino acids. Between the trimmed V and J ends, which lost 6 bases and 2 bases, there was a span of 8 bases. Germline V CDR1 and CDR2: SQVTM, ANQGSEA.

J is TRBJ2-3 and V is TRBV7-9; TRBD1 might be the D (6 bases). Germline V gives CDR1 SEHNR, CDR2 FQNEAQ (reference sequence). Trimming shortened V by 6 bases and J by 1 base, and 17 bases separated the two germline ends. This CDR3 has 16 residues. CDR3 residues: CASRKLRQARTDTQYF. CDR3 coding DNA: TGTGCCAGCAGGAAATTAAGACAGGCTCGCACAGATACGCAGTATTTT. The complete variable domain, with remaining parts taken from reference TRBV7-9 and TRBJ2-3, reads DTGVSQNPRHKITKRGQNVTFRCDPISEHNRLYWYRQTLGQGPEFLTYFQNEAQLEKSRLLSDRFSAERPKGSFSTLEIQRTEQGDSAMYLCASRKLRQARTDTQYFGPGTRLTVL.

The gene calls are TRBV18 and TRBJ2-7, with 7 bases fitting TRBD1. Germline CDR1 and CDR2: KGHSH and LQKENI. This CDR3 has 15 residues. With 2 bases clipped from V and 0 bases from J, the junction kept 4 bases outside the gene matches. This CDR3 is CASSPETGTSYEQYF. The DNA of the CDR3 is TGTGCCAGCTCACCAGAGACAGGGACCTCCTACGAGCAGTACTTC.

The V and J genes are TRBV30 and TRBJ1-1, with D tentatively TRBD1 (5 bases). The V end was cut by 0 bases, the J end by 4 bases, with 9 bases between. The CDR3 consists of 13 residues. Germline V lookup: CDR1 GTSNPN, CDR2 SVGIG (reference sequence). CDR3 amino acids: CAWSVSGSTEAFF. CDR3 DNA: TGTGCCTGGAGTGTATCAGGGTCCACTGAAGCTTTCTTT.

This chain connects TRBV30 to TRBJ2-7; unclear D gene. This CDR3 is 13 amino acids long. The germline CDR1 and CDR2 sequences are GTSNPN and SVGIG (reference sequence). Trimming took off 2 bases at V and 2 bases at J, with 10 bases between the two ends. As DNA, the CDR3 is TGTGCCTGGAGTCCGGGTGCCACCTACGAGCAGTACTTC. It specifies CAWSPGATYEQYF.